One and the same sample provided the 13 T cell receptor beta chains below, sequenced in a study of neurological immune-mediated disorders. TCRdb independently ran MiXCR on the 5' RACE reads; one entry per CDR3 protein. The sample yields approximately 65,000 distinct CDR3 sequences, more than 4.5% seen once. The sequencing input was PBMCs. The receptors were sampled from a human donor with multiple sclerosis. The donor label of this sample is uncertain.

This clonotype was seen repeatedly, ten times or more. The genes are TRBV7-2 and TRBJ2-4; D is unresolved. CDR1 and CDR2 from the germline V gene are SGHTA and FQGNSA. The CDR3 loop spans 14 amino acids. The V end was cut by 1 base, the J end by 8 bases, with 12 bases between. Here the CDR3 DNA reads TGTGCCAGCAGCTTAGAAGCCCTGTCGTACATTCAGTACTTC. It is translated as CASSLEALSYIQYF.

This clonotype was counted between two and nine times. J is TRBJ2-2 and V is TRBV2; D is unclear. The CDR3 loop spans 14 amino acids. Trimming shortened V by 6 bases and J by 3 bases, and 11 bases separated the two germline ends. CDR1 and CDR2 (germline): SNHLY, FYNNEI. The CDR3 spells CASSPQRYTGELFF. CDR3 sequence (DNA): TGTGCCAGCAGCCCGCAGAGGTACACCGGGGAGCTGTTTTTT.

This clonotype appeared many times. The chain carries TRBV5-1 and TRBJ2-3; D may match TRBD1 or TRBD2 (6 bases each). Germline assignment: CDR1 SGHRS and CDR2 YFSETQ. The V and J ends lost 5 bases and 3 bases respectively, with 16 bases between them. CDR3 length: 15 residues. The chain's CDR3 is CASRAAAGTTDTQYF. The CDR3, as DNA: TGCGCCAGCAGAGCGGCTGCGGGGACAACAGATACGCAGTATTTT. The full variable domain, with the rest looked up from reference TRBV5-1 and TRBJ2-3, is KAGVTQTPRYLIKTRGQQVTLSCSPISGHRSVSWYQQTPGQGLQFLFEYFSETQRNKGNFPGRFSGRQFSNSRSEMNVSTLELGDSALYLCASRAAAGTTDTQYFGPGTRLTVL.

The sample holds many counts of this clonotype. The rearrangement links TRBV5-1 to TRBJ2-7, with TRBD1 identical over 7 bases. The germline V gene encodes CDR1 SGHRS and CDR2 YFSETQ. There are 17 residues in the CDR3. V dropped 4 bases and J dropped 2; count of bases not matched to a gene: 15. The CDR3, as DNA: TGCGCCAGCAGCAATAAGGGGTACAGGGGACCCACCTACGAGCAGTACTTC. Its protein is CASSNKGYRGPTYEQYF.

This clonotype came up many times. The V and J genes are TRBV20-1 and TRBJ2-1; the match to TRBD1 covers 10 bases. The CDR3 extends over 13 amino acids. CDR1 and CDR2 from the germline V gene are DFQATT and SNEGSKA (reference sequence). Losses at the gene ends were 3 bases for V and 7 bases for J; bases not matched to a gene: 3. The CDR3 DNA is TGCAGTGCTAGGACAGGGGGCTTAAATGAGCAGTTCTTC. Its translation is CSARTGGLNEQFF.

This clonotype was seen many times. The chain recombines TRBV5-1 with TRBJ1-4; 8 nucleotides align to TRBD1. The V gene's germline CDR1 is SGHRS and CDR2 YFSETQ. This CDR3 comprises 15 residues. Losses at the gene ends were 3 bases for V and 8 bases for J; bases not matched to a gene: 9. The CDR3 DNA sequence: TGCGCCAGCAGCTCCTCAGGACAGGGCAACGAAAAACTGTTTTTT. As protein: CASSSSGQGNEKLFF.

At least ten counts were recorded for this clonotype. The chain carries TRBV20-1 and TRBJ2-2; 9 bases line up with TRBD1. Trimming removed 6 bases from V and 2 bases from J; junction bases left unmatched: 4. Germline V gene sequence: CDR1 DFQATT, CDR2 SNEGSKA (reference sequence). CDR3 length equals 14 residues. Written as DNA, the CDR3 is TGCAGTGCCCAGGACAGGGGAAACACCGGGGAGCTGTTTTTT. Translated, it gives CSAQDRGNTGELFF.

In this sample, this clonotype turned up many times. The chain is built from TRBV15 and TRBJ1-5, with D possibly TRBD1 on 5 matching bases. The V and J ends lost 0 bases and 6 bases respectively, with 12 bases between them. The CDR3 is 15 residues long. Germline-derived CDR1 and CDR2 are LNHNV and YYDKDF (reference sequence). The CDR3, as DNA: TGTGCCACCAGCAGAGATAAGGGGACGGCTCAGCCCCAGCATTTT. It is translated as CATSRDKGTAQPQHF.

This clonotype has a count of ten or more. The chain joins TRBV20-1 to TRBJ1-2; no reliable D call. V dropped 4 bases and J dropped 0 bases, with 12 bases sitting between them. The length of the CDR3 is 14 residues. Germline loops: CDR1 DFQATT, CDR2 SNEGSKA (reference sequence). This CDR3 is CSANFVGSNYGYTF. CDR3 DNA: TGCAGTGCTAATTTCGTAGGATCTAACTATGGCTACACCTTC.

This clonotype was counted ten times or more. CDR3 bases: TGCGCCAGCAGCTCAGGACAGGGTTCCACTGAAGCTTTCTTT. This sequence encodes CASSSGQGSTEAFF. The chain uses TRBV5-1 and TRBJ1-1; 8 nucleotides match TRBD1. This CDR3 is 14 amino acids long. The germline V gene has CDR1 SGHRS and CDR2 YFSETQ. With 3 bases clipped from V and 4 bases from J, the junction kept 5 bases outside the gene matches.

This clonotype was picked up many times. The chain uses TRBV29-1 and TRBJ1-1; 7 positions agree with TRBD1. The length of the CDR3 is 13 residues. Per germline, CDR1 SQVTM and CDR2 ANQGSEA. J lost 1 base, V lost 5 bases, and 4 bases had no gene match. CDR3 loop: CSVRQGQNTEAFF. The CDR3 DNA reads as TGCAGCGTTCGACAGGGCCAGAACACTGAAGCTTTCTTT.

Many counts were recorded for this clonotype. This chain uses TRBV3-1 with TRBJ2-1; D might be TRBD1 or TRBD2, each matching 5 bases. There are 17 residues in the CDR3. Germline V gene lookup returns CDR1 LGHDT and CDR2 YNNKEL (reference sequence). V lost 1 base, J lost 0 bases, and 13 bases lay in between. CDR3 amino acids: CASSQALLGGSYNEQFF. CDR3 DNA: TGTGCCAGCAGCCAAGCTCTACTTGGGGGCTCCTACAATGAGCAGTTCTTC.

This clonotype was recorded many times. The V call is TRBV5-1, the J call TRBJ2-2; 7 bases align to TRBD2. Trimming cost V 5 bases and J 0 bases; bases outside gene matches: 4. Germline V gene data show CDR1 as SGHRS and CDR2 as YFSETQ. The CDR3 has 15 amino acids. The DNA of the CDR3 is TGCGCCAGCAGTCCCGGGACTACGAACACCGGGGAGCTGTTTTTT. It specifies CASSPGTTNTGELFF.